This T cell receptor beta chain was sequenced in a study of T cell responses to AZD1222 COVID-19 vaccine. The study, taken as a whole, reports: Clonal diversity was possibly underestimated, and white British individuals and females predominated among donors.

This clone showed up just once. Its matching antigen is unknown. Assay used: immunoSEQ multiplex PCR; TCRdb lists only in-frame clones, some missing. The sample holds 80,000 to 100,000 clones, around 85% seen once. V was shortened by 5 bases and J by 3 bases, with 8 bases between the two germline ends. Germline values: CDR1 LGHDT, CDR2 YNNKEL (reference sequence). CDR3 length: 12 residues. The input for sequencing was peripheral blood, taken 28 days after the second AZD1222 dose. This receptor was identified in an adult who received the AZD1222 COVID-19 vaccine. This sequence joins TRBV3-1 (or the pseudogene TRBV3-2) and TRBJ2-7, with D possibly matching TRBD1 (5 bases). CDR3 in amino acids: CASSGALYEQYF. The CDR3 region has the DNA TGTGCCAGCAGCGGGGCCCTCTACGAGCAGTACTTC.